These 2 T cell receptor beta chains originate from one sample sequenced in a study of OX40 agonist ivuxolimab in advanced cancers. The repertoire was sequenced with immunoSEQ multiplex PCR; TCRdb's copy has only in-frame clones and lacks some. In the table there are around 25,000 clones, roughly 90% of which are singletons. The sequencing used CD4+ or CD8+ T cells sorted from blood, collected in a trial of the OX40 agonist ivuxolimab. The receptors were gathered from an adult with an advanced solid tumor such as melanoma, head and neck, liver or kidney cancer.

CDR3 nucleotides: TGTGCCAGCAGCTTAGCCCGGGCTGGGGATGAGCAGTTCTTC. Amino acid sequence: CASSLARAGDEQFF. The V gene is TRBV7-6, the J gene TRBJ2-1, with D unclear. V was pared by 0 bases and J by 8 bases, with 11 bases between. The CDR3 has 14 amino acids. Germline CDR1 is SGHVS and CDR2 is FNYEAQ.

V usage is TRBV28 and J usage is TRBJ1-1, with a weak D call TRBD1 (5 bases). The CDR3 has 14 amino acids. In germline, CDR1 is MDHEN, CDR2 SYDVKM. With 7 bases removed from V and 5 bases from J, the gap between germline ends came to 17 bases. In nucleotides, the CDR3 is TGTGCCAGCAAATCAGTGGGGCAGCGGACTGAAGCTTTCTTT. It codes for CASKSVGQRTEAFF.